This is a list of T cell receptor beta chains from one sample in a study of blood T cell repertoires in COVID-19. The table came from immunoSEQ multiplex PCR; TCRdb's copy has only in-frame clones and leaves some out. The repertoire holds approximately 400,000 clones, with approximately 77% as singletons. The sequenced sample consisted of peripheral blood. These receptors all come from a human donor with acute or convalescent COVID-19. The donor label of this sample is uncertain. Both conserved end residues are part of each CDR3. The D gene is left open where the match is weak. The size entry is marked missing in some rows and otherwise reads once, few, many or a size class.

D,J,V,size,DNA,CDR3
TRBD1,TRBJ1-5,TRBV5-8,-,TGTGCCAGCAGCGGAGGGACAGGCGATCAGCCCCAGCATTTT,CASSGGTGDQPQHF
-,TRBJ2-1,TRBV12-3/TRBV12-4,-,TGTGCCAGCAGCGGGGACAACTACAATGAGCAGTTCTTC,CASSGDNYNEQFF
-,TRBJ1-4,TRBV6-6,-,TGTGCCAGCAGCCCTAGATCCAATGAAAAACTGTTTTTT,CASSPRSNEKLFF
-,TRBJ2-7,TRBV10-3,-,TGTGCCATCAGCGGGAAAGCGGACAGCAAGAGCGGGCAGTACTTC,CAISGKADSKSGQYF
-,TRBJ1-2,TRBV28,-,TGTGCCAGCAGTCTCCCCGGTTCGCGAAACTATGGCTACACCTTC,CASSLPGSRNYGYTF
TRBD1,TRBJ1-5,TRBV5-5,-,TGTGCCAGCAGCTTGGAGGTGACAGGGACAAGGCCCCAGCATTTT,CASSLEVTGTRPQHF
-,TRBJ1-2,TRBV6-1,-,TGTGCCAGCAGTGAAGAGGGGAACCGGCGGTACACCTTC,CASSEEGNRRYTF
-,TRBJ1-2,TRBV20-1,once,TGCAGTGCTAGTGATTGGGGGCCTTATGGCTACACCTTC,CSASDWGPYGYTF
-,TRBJ2-7,TRBV30,-,TGTGCCTGGACCGAAGGGGGACATCTATACGAGCAGTACTTC,CAWTEGGHLYEQYF
TRBD1,TRBJ1-2,TRBV3-1/TRBV3-2,-,TGTGCCAGCAGTAACAGGGGGCTAGTCAACTATGGCTACACCTTC,CASSNRGLVNYGYTF
TRBD2,TRBJ2-7,TRBV14,-,TGTGCCAGCAGCCAAGGGGGAACTAGCGGAAGATCCTACGAGCAGTACTTC,CASSQGGTSGRSYEQYF
-,TRBJ1-2,TRBV18,-,TGTGCCAGCTCACCCGACAGCGTAATAAATGGCTACACCTTC,CASSPDSVINGYTF
-,TRBJ1-2,TRBV5-1,-,TGCGCCAGCAGCCCGGACAGACTCTATGGCTACACCTTC,CASSPDRLYGYTF
-,TRBJ1-2,TRBV6-5,-,TGTGCCAGCAGTTACTCGCGGGGGCCAGACTATGGCTACACCTTC,CASSYSRGPDYGYTF
-,TRBJ1-1,TRBV5-1,-,TGCGCCAGCTCCTCCCAACAGGACAACACTGAAGCTTTCTTT,CASSSQQDNTEAFF
TRBD1,TRBJ2-2,TRBV4-1,-,TGCGCCAGCAGCGAACCAGACAGGGACACCGGGGAGCTGTTTTTT,CASSEPDRDTGELFF
-,TRBJ1-1,TRBV2,few,TGTGCCAGCAGGTGGAGGGCAACCACTGAAGCTTTCTTT,CASRWRATTEAFF
-,TRBJ1-1,TRBV29-1,-,TGCAGCGTCCAACTACAGGGTTACACTGAAGCTTTCTTT,CSVQLQGYTEAFF
-,TRBJ2-1,TRBV5-1,few,TGCGCCAGCAGCTTGGGGATTAGCGTGTCCTACAATGAGCAGTTCTTC,CASSLGISVSYNEQFF
-,TRBJ1-6,TRBV5-1,-,TGCGCCAGCAGCCCCGGCGGGCGGCTGTATTCACCCCTCCACTTT,CASSPGGRLYSPLHF
TRBD1,TRBJ1-5,TRBV5-1,-,TGCGCCAGCAGCTTGGACGGACAGGGGGTGGGTCAGCCCCAGCATTTT,CASSLDGQGVGQPQHF
TRBD1,TRBJ2-1,TRBV2,-,TGTGCCAGCAGAACGGACAGGGCCTATGAGCAGTTCTTC,CASRTDRAYEQFF
-,TRBJ1-1,TRBV7-2,-,TGTGCCAGCAGCATAGACCGCTACCCCGAAGCTTTCTTT,CASSIDRYPEAFF
-,TRBJ1-1,TRBV5-8,-,TGTGCCAGCAGCTCTGCCCCGGGGAAGTACACTGAAGCTTTCTTT,CASSSAPGKYTEAFF
TRBD1,TRBJ1-4,TRBV7-9,once,TGTGCCAGCAGCACCACAGGGGTCGATGAAAAACTGTTTTTT,CASSTTGVDEKLFF
TRBD1,TRBJ1-5,TRBV5-1,-,TGCGCCAGCAGCCTGGGACAGGGGAATGGGCCCCAGCATTTT,CASSLGQGNGPQHF
TRBD1,TRBJ1-5,TRBV5-1,-,TGCGCCAGCAGCGAGGGGGCCCTGAGCAATCAGCCCCAGCATTTT,CASSEGALSNQPQHF
-,TRBJ1-2,TRBV10-3,few,TGTGCCATCAGTGAAGGACAGAGGTACACCTTC,CAISEGQRYTF
-,TRBJ1-6,TRBV11-2,-,TGTGCCAGCAGCTTAAGGCGGGGGGTAAAAAATTCACCCCTCCACTTT,CASSLRRGVKNSPLHF
-,TRBJ1-1,TRBV5-1,-,TGCGCCAGCAGCTTGGCGCCAGGGCAATTCGGTGAAGCTTTCTTT,CASSLAPGQFGEAFF
-,TRBJ1-6,TRBV6-5,-,TGTGCCAGCAGTTACTCGACAGTGGATAATTCACCCCTCCACTTT,CASSYSTVDNSPLHF
-,TRBJ1-1,TRBV25-1,-,TGTGCCAGCACTGTGACAGGGAACACTGAAGCTTTCTTT,CASTVTGNTEAFF
TRBD2,TRBJ2-3,TRBV5-5,-,TGTGCCAGCAGCCGCGGGACTAGCGGGCCCACAGATACGCAGTATTTT,CASSRGTSGPTDTQYF
-,TRBJ2-3,TRBV14,-,TGTGCCAGCAGCCAAGAGGTCCACTCTAGCACAGATACGCAGTATTTT,CASSQEVHSSTDTQYF
-,TRBJ1-5,TRBV28,-,TGTGCCAGCAGTTTAGAAGCCCAGGGCAATCAGCCCCAGCATTTT,CASSLEAQGNQPQHF
TRBD2,TRBJ2-3,TRBV28,few,TGTGCCAGCAAAGGGCGGGGGTCCCCGTTCGCGCAGTATTTT,CASKGRGSPFAQYF
-,TRBJ2-5,TRBV6-5,-,TGTGCCAGCAGTAGGCAGGTTCAAGAGACCCAGTACTTC,CASSRQVQETQYF
TRBD1,TRBJ1-6,TRBV9,-,TGTGCCAGCAGCGGCGGACAGGGGGTCACTTCACCCCTCCACTTT,CASSGGQGVTSPLHF
TRBD1,TRBJ1-4,TRBV5-6,-,TGTGCCAGCAGCCTCCTGGGGACAGGGACTAATGAAAAACTGTTTTTT,CASSLLGTGTNEKLFF
-,TRBJ1-5,TRBV2,-,TGTGCCAGCAACCCCGTGGAGGTTGGTAGCAATCAGCCCCAGCATTTT,CASNPVEVGSNQPQHF
-,TRBJ1-2,TRBV3-1/TRBV3-2,-,TGTGCCAGCAGCCAATGGTCCGGGTATGGCTACACCTTC,CASSQWSGYGYTF
-,TRBJ2-7,TRBV3-1/TRBV3-2,once,TGTGCCAGCAGCCAAGTTAGCAACGAGCAGTACTTC,CASSQVSNEQYF
-,TRBJ1-6,TRBV3-1/TRBV3-2,-,TGTGCCAGCAGCCAAGATTCCCAGGGTTACTCACCCCTCCACTTT,CASSQDSQGYSPLHF